This T cell receptor (beta chain) emerged from a study of human T cells and chemical hapten exposure. Study overall: The use of 2% DPC on around 2 cm by around 2 cm of upper inner arm skin constituted sensitization. Study-wide findings and caveats: Counts of TCRs above 1 in 1000 frequency stayed unchanged with DPC sensitization. Against controls, expanded TCRs gave rise to significantly more large CDR3 similarity clusters.

This clonotype was seen repeatedly, ten times or more. Antigen: not known. TCRdb re-derived calls from the RACE reads in MiXCR, one entry per CDR3 protein. The sample has some 330,000 distinct CDR3 sequences, around 5.5% seen once; the top ten hold about 8.2%. In germline, CDR1 is LGHNA, CDR2 YNFKEQ. The CDR3 is 15 residues long. V lost 0 bases to trimming and J lost 7 bases, with 16 bases between them. Time point specified: pre-sensitization, week 0. Treatment meaning: therapeutic diphenylcyclopropenone sensitization with weekly scalp DPC. This specimen consisted of whole blood, obtained in connection with sensitization to the hapten diphenylcyclopropenone (DPC). This receptor was obtained from a woman younger than 30 with alopecia areata. Some clones in this sample may be carry-over from other donors' samples. This sequence joins TRBV4-2 and TRBJ2-7, with no clear D. CDR3 protein: CASSQDPDGLREQYF. The CDR3 bases are TGTGCCAGCAGCCAAGACCCGGACGGGTTAAGGGAGCAGTACTTC.